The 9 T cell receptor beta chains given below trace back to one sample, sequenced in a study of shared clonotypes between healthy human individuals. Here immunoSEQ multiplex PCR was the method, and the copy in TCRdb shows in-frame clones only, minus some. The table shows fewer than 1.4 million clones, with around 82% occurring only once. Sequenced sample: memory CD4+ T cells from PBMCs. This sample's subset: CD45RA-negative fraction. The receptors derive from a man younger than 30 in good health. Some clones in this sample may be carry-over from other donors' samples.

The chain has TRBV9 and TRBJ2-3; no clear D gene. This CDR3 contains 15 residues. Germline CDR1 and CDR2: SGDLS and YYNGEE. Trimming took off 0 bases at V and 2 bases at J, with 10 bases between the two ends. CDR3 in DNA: TGTGCCAGCAGCGTAGGTGGTAGCACCACAGATACGCAGTATTTT. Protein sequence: CASSVGGSTTDTQYF.

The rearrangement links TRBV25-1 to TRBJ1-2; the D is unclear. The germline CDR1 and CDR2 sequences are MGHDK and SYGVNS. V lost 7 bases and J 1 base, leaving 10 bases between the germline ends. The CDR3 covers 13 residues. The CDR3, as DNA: TGTGCCAGCACCTCGCCAAGTAACTATGGCTACACCTTC. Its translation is CASTSPSNYGYTF.

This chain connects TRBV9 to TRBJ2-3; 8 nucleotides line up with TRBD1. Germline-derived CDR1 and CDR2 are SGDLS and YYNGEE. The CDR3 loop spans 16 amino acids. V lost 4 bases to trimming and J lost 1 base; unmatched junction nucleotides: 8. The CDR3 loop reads CASSFTGGRGTDTQYF. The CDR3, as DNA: TGTGCCAGCAGCTTCACAGGGGGGAGAGGCACAGATACGCAGTATTTT.

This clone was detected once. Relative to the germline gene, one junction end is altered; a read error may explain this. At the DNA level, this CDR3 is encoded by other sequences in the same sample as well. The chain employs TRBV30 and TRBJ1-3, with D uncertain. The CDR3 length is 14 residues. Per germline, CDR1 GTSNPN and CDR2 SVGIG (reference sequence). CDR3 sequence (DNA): TGTGCCTGGCGACTGTCCACCTCTGGAAACACCATATATTTC. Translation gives CAWRLSTSGNTIYF. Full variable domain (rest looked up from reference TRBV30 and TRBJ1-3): SQTIHQWPATLVQPVGSPLSLECTVEGTSNPNLYWYRQAAGRGLQLLFYSVGIGQISSEVPQNLSASRPQDRQFILSSKKLLLSDSGFYLCAWRLSTSGNTIYFGEGSWLTVV.

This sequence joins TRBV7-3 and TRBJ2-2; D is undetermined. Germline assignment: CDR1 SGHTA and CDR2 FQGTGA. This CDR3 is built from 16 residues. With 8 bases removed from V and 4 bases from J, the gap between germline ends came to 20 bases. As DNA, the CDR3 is TGTGCCAGCGCTCCCGGTTGGGGTTCGGGCACCGGGGAGCTGTTTTTT. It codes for CASAPGWGSGTGELFF. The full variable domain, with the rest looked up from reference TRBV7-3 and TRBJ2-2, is GAGVSQTPSNKVTEKGKYVELRCDPISGHTALYWYRQSLGQGPEFLIYFQGTGAADDSGLPNDRFFAVRPEGSVSTLKIQRTERGDSAVYLCASAPGWGSGTGELFFGEGSRLTVL.

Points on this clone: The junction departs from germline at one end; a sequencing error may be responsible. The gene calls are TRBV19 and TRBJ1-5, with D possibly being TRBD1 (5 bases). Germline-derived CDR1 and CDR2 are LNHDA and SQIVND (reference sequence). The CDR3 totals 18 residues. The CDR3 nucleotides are TGTGCCAGTACCAAAGGACTAGCCCGGGCAGGGTCCCAGCCAGCTACGTCTTTT. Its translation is CASTKGLARAGSQPATSF.

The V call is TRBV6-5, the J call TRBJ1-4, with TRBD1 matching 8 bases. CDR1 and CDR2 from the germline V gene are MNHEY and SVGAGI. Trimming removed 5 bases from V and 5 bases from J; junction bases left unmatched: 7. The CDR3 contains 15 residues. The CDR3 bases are TGTGCCAGCAGTCGAAGACAGGGGATGAATGAAAAACTGTTTTTT. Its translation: CASSRRQGMNEKLFF.

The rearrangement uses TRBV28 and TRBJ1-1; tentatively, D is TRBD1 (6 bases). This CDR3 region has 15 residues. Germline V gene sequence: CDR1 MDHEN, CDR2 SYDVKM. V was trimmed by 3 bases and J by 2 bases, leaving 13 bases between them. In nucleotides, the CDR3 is TGTGCCAGCAGTTTGGCAGGGGACGGAAACACTGAAGCTTTCTTT. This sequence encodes CASSLAGDGNTEAFF.

The CDR3 sequence: CASSPSGPSRGNYGYTF. The CDR3 DNA sequence: TGTGCCAGCAGCCCAAGTGGACCGTCCCGGGGGAACTATGGCTACACCTTC. The V call is TRBV9, the J call TRBJ1-2; possibly TRBD1 for D (5 bases). CDR1 SGDLS and CDR2 YYNGEE come from the germline V gene. V gave up 4 bases and J gave up 2 bases, with 21 bases separating them. The CDR3 totals 17 residues.